This passage covers 14 T cell receptor beta chains from one sample sequenced in a study of radiation and T cells in renal cell carcinoma. Described time point: blood 2 weeks post-SBRT. Sample treatment: 15 Gy SBRT to primary tumor, nephrectomy 4 weeks later. The data were produced by immunoSEQ multiplex PCR, yet TCRdb's version contains in-frame clones alone and is incomplete. The data show just under 80,000 clones, just over 85% seen once. The sample here was blood, taken from a patient whose treatment included radiotherapy and nephrectomy. These receptors all come from a woman aged 45-59 years with renal cell carcinoma.

CDR3 protein: CASCPMPGLASDTQYF. The DNA of the CDR3 is TGTGCCAGCTGCCCCATGCCGGGACTAGCTTCAGATACGCAGTATTTT. V usage is TRBV2 and J usage is TRBJ2-3; 9 nucleotides agree with TRBD2. V was pared by 8 bases and J by 4 bases, with 13 bases of the junction left unmatched. Germline values: CDR1 SNHLY, CDR2 FYNNEI. This CDR3 has 16 amino acids. Complete variable domain (other parts from reference TRBV2 and TRBJ2-3): EPEVTQTPSHQVTQMGQEVILRCVPISNHLYFYWYRQILGQKVEFLVSFYNNEISEKSEIFDDQFSVERPDGSNFTLKIRSTKLEDSAMYFCASCPMPGLASDTQYFGPGTRLTVL.

This clone occurred once. The genes are TRBV11-3 and TRBJ2-3, with TRBD1 as a possible D gene (6 bases). V lost 0 bases, J lost 6 bases, and 13 bases lay in between. Germline V gene data show CDR1 as SGHNT and CDR2 as YENEEA. The CDR3 contains 15 residues. The CDR3 protein is CASSLEGRGHDTQYF. In nucleotides, the CDR3 is TGTGCCAGCAGCTTAGAGGGCAGGGGCCATGATACGCAGTATTTT.

The V call is TRBV28, the J call TRBJ2-2; possible D gene TRBD2, 5 bases. The V and J ends lost 3 bases and 4 bases respectively, with 12 bases between them. This CDR3 is built from 15 residues. Looked up from germline, CDR1 is MDHEN and CDR2 is SYDVKM. CDR3 in DNA: TGTGCCAGCAGTTTTCGCCCCGAGGGCACCGGGGAGCTGTTTTTT. This codes for CASSFRPEGTGELFF.

The chain recombines TRBV6-5 with TRBJ1-2; D remains ambiguous. Germline lookup yields CDR1 MNHEY and CDR2 SVGAGI. V was trimmed by 5 bases and J by 0 bases, leaving 13 bases between them. The CDR3 contains 15 residues. The CDR3 DNA reads TGTGCCAGCAGTGTTAGGCGCACAGCTAACTATGGCTACACCTTC. Protein: CASSVRRTANYGYTF.

In the case of this clone: At one end, the junction sequence differs from germline, possibly due to a read error. The chain carries TRBV19 and TRBJ2-7, with 9 bases fitting TRBD1. This CDR3 spans 13 amino acids. The germline V gene encodes CDR1 LNHDA and CDR2 SQIVND (reference sequence). CDR3 in amino acids: CASSQTHPGQGVF. The CDR3 DNA sequence: TGTGCCAGTAGCCAAACCCATCCGGGACAGGGAGTTTTC.

The chain combines TRBV18 with TRBJ2-5; 7 bases are shared with TRBD2. Germline CDR1 reads KGHSH; CDR2 reads LQKENI. The CDR3 is 16 amino acids. After removal of 3 bases from V and 4 bases from J, the junction contained 11 bases not matched to a gene. The CDR3 is CASSPLGEGSPETQYF. The DNA of the CDR3 is TGTGCCAGCTCACCCCTCGGGGAGGGGTCCCCAGAGACCCAGTACTTC.

The rearrangement joins TRBV4-3 to TRBJ2-1, with D unclear. Germline values: CDR1 LGHNA, CDR2 YSLEER. This CDR3 comprises 14 residues. V lost 4 bases and J lost 9, with 16 bases in between. This CDR3 is CASSPYGPLGEQFF. The CDR3 region has the DNA TGCGCCAGCAGCCCATATGGGCCCCTCGGTGAGCAGTTCTTC.

This clone was detected a few times. The chain links TRBV7-2 to TRBJ1-5; weak D call: TRBD1 (5 bases). The CDR3 extends over 15 amino acids. V lost 0 bases to trimming and J lost 4 bases, with 10 bases between them. CDR1 SGHTA and CDR2 FQGNSA come from the germline V gene. As DNA, the CDR3 is TGTGCCAGCAGCTTAGCCCAGGGAGGGAATCAGCCCCAGCATTTT. This sequence encodes CASSLAQGGNQPQHF.

The chain couples TRBV6-5 to TRBJ1-2; D remains unclear. The CDR3 contains 15 residues. In germline, CDR1 is MNHEY, CDR2 SVGAGI. The V end lost 0 bases, the J end lost 2 bases, and 10 bases lay between the germline ends. The chain's CDR3 is CASSYSPVDNYGYTF. DNA of the CDR3: TGTGCCAGCAGTTACTCTCCGGTAGACAACTATGGCTACACCTTC.

This clone was observed a few times. This sequence joins TRBV4-3 and TRBJ1-1, with no clear D. V dropped 6 bases and J dropped 4 bases, with 9 bases sitting between them. The CDR3 sequence is 12 residues long. Looked up from germline, CDR1 is LGHNA and CDR2 is YSLEER. CDR3 sequence reads: CASRDWGTEAFF. Here the CDR3 DNA reads TGCGCCAGCAGGGACTGGGGCACTGAAGCTTTCTTT.

This chain uses TRBV27 with TRBJ1-4; no definite D call. The germline V gene has CDR1 MNHEY and CDR2 SMNVEV (reference sequence). With 5 bases removed from V and 5 bases from J, the gap between germline ends came to 15 bases. The CDR3 is 15 amino acids. In DNA, the CDR3 is TGTGCCAGCAGTAGCGAGTGGGGAGAGAATGAAAAACTGTTTTTT. Its protein product is CASSSEWGENEKLFF.

The rearrangement uses TRBV7-2 and TRBJ2-1, with D tentatively TRBD2 (5 bases). Germline loops: CDR1 SGHTA, CDR2 FQGNSA. Trimming removed 0 bases at V and 4 bases at J, with 10 bases between. This CDR3 spans 15 amino acids. In DNA form, the CDR3 reads TGTGCCAGCAGCTTAGCTCTGGGGAGTTACAATGAGCAGTTCTTC. This sequence encodes CASSLALGSYNEQFF.

The CDR3 sequence is CASSSSLAGHSYEQYF. The CDR3 nucleotides read TGTGCCAGCAGCTCGTCTCTAGCGGGACATTCCTACGAGCAGTACTTC. The chain carries TRBV5-8 and TRBJ2-7, with 9 bases aligning to TRBD2. Unmatched junction bases numbered 8, after V lost 3 bases and J lost 1 base. The CDR3 is 16 residues long. Germline-derived CDR1 and CDR2 are SGHTS and YDEGEE. Full variable domain (rest looked up from reference TRBV5-8 and TRBJ2-7): EAGVTQSPTHLIKTRGQQATLRCSPISGHTSVYWYQQALGLGLQFLLWYDEGEERNRGNFPPRFSGRQFPNYSSELNVNALELEDSALYLCASSSSLAGHSYEQYFGPGTRLTVT.

The chain carries TRBV7-2 and TRBJ2-3; 10 bases align to TRBD2. The CDR3 loop spans 13 amino acids. V trimming: 10 bases; J trimming: 7 bases; junction bases outside the gene matches: 8. CDR1 is SGHTA, CDR2 FQGNSA, per germline. The CDR3 here is CATQRGGGNTQYF. The DNA for the CDR3 is TGTGCCACCCAGCGGGGGGGCGGAAATACGCAGTATTTT.